This T cell receptor beta chain originates from a study of cytomegalovirus exposure and HLA in healthy donors. Study background: A later analysis reported the 120 or so validation repertoires used the same platform as the 666 first-cohort repertoires. General study points: Researchers counted some 150 TCR beta chains as cytomegalovirus-associated.

As concerns this clone: Its antigen is unidentified.

Measured with immunoSEQ multiplex PCR; TCRdb has only the in-frame clones, and not every one. The table records 200,000 to 250,000 clones, 75% to 95% of them present only once. The germline CDR1 and CDR2 sequences are SNHLY and FYNNEI. V lost 3 bases to trimming and J lost 6 bases, with 15 bases between them. This CDR3 comprises 14 residues. This chain links TRBV2 with TRBJ2-7; D may be TRBD1 (6 bases). This clonotype originated in a woman under 30 in good health and CMV-seronegative. Sequenced input: PBMCs. The CDR3 nucleotides read TGTGCCAGCAGTGATCAGGGGTACCTCCTCGAGCAGTACTTC. This codes for CASSDQGYLLEQYF.